Below, 2 T cell receptor beta chains from the same sample are listed, as sequenced in a study of shared clonotypes between healthy human individuals. The repertoire was sequenced with immunoSEQ multiplex PCR; TCRdb's copy has only in-frame clones and lacks some. This repertoire shows millions of clones, around 95% found once; its top ten account for roughly 0.13%. Sequencing input: naive CD4+ T cells sorted from blood. The subset denotes: CD45RA+ positively selected. These receptor sequences come from a man between 18 and 29 years old in good health.

Points on this clone: A read error may explain this, as a much larger clone is one base away. The sample contains more than one DNA sequence encoding this CDR3. The chain recombines TRBV2 with TRBJ2-5; D unresolved. Trimming left V 5 bases short and J 1 base short, with 2 bases between. Germline CDR1 is SNHLY and CDR2 is FYNNEI. The CDR3 has 11 amino acids. CDR3 amino acids: CASSFQETQYF. The CDR3 DNA follows: TGTGCCAGCAGTTTCCAAGAGACCCAGTACTTC.

This chain links TRBV6-1 with TRBJ2-5; TRBD1 matches 7 bases. The trim removed 6 bases at V and 4 bases at J, leaving 8 bases unmatched. The CDR3 is 14 residues long. The germline V gene encodes CDR1 MNHNS and CDR2 SASEGT. DNA for the CDR3: TGTGCCAGCAGAGACAAGGGGGCCCCAGAGACCCAGTACTTC. Translating it yields CASRDKGAPETQYF.